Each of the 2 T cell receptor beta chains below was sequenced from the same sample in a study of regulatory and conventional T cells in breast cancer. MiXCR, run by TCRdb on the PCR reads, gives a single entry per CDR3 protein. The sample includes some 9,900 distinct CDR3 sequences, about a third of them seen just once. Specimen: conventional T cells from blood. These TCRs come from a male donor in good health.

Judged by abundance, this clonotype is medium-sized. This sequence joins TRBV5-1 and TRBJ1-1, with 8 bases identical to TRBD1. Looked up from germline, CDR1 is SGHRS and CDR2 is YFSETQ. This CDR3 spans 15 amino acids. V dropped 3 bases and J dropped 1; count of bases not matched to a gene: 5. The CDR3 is CASSSGQAGNTEAFF. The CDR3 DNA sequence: TGCGCCAGCAGCTCGGGACAGGCGGGGAACACTGAAGCTTTCTTT.

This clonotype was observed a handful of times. CDR3 DNA sequence: TGCAGTGTCCCTGAGGGGGCCACAGATACGCAGTATTTT. Translated, it gives CSVPEGATDTQYF. The chain combines TRBV20-1 with TRBJ2-3, with 7 bases lining up with TRBD1. Losses at the gene ends were 7 bases for V and 2 bases for J; bases not matched to a gene: 6. Germline values: CDR1 DFQATT, CDR2 SNEGSKA (reference sequence). CDR3 length equals 13 residues.